This entry lists 21 T cell receptor beta chains sequenced from one sample in a study of shared clonotypes between healthy human individuals. Clones were sequenced by immunoSEQ multiplex PCR, and TCRdb holds only the in-frame ones, with some missing. The repertoire holds about 1.9 million clones, with just under 95% as singletons. Naive CD8 populations comprised CD45RO-negative cells positively selected for CCR7, excluding terminally differentiated effector memory CD45RA+ cells. Sample: naive CD8+ T cells from PBMCs. The receptors derive from a man younger than 35 in good health. Some clones in this sample may be carry-over from other donors' samples.

This clone was observed a handful of times. The chain joins TRBV27 to TRBJ1-1, with D unresolved. The germline V and J ends were trimmed by 6 bases and 6 bases, with 14 bases remaining between them. The CDR3 is 13 amino acids. Germline V gene data show CDR1 as MNHEY and CDR2 as SMNVEV (reference sequence). The DNA for the CDR3 is TGTGCCAGCAGCCCACACCCTGCGGCTGAAGCTTTCTTT. This translates into CASSPHPAAEAFF.

The rearrangement uses TRBV13 and TRBJ1-2, with a tentative D call TRBD1 (5 bases). This CDR3 comprises 14 residues. V was pared by 6 bases and J by 4 bases, with 15 bases between. Germline CDR1 and CDR2: PRHDT and FYEKMQ (reference sequence). As DNA, the CDR3 is TGTGCCAGCAGGCTACGAGCGGGGACCTATGGCTACACCTTC. Its translation: CASRLRAGTYGYTF.

The chain links TRBV4-1 to TRBJ2-6; D is undetermined. The V gene's germline CDR1 is MGHRA and CDR2 YSYEKL. There are 17 residues in the CDR3. V was clipped by 0 bases and J by 2 bases, with 11 bases between them. CDR3 residues: CASSQDRVLPGANVLTF. CDR3 nucleotide sequence: TGCGCCAGCAGCCAAGATCGTGTTCTCCCTGGGGCCAACGTCCTGACTTTC.

The rearrangement uses TRBV4-3 and TRBJ2-5, with TRBD1 as a possible D gene (6 bases). Between the trimmed V and J ends, which lost 3 bases and 2 bases, there was a span of 13 bases. The CDR3 is 15 residues long. Germline V gene data show CDR1 as LGHNA and CDR2 as YSLEER. The CDR3: CASSHGTRLQETQYF. The CDR3 DNA sequence: TGCGCCAGCAGCCACGGGACACGACTACAAGAGACCCAGTACTTC.

V and J are TRBV5-1 and TRBJ1-2; TRBD1 matches at 9 bases. The CDR3 extends over 16 amino acids. J lost 3 bases, V lost 0 bases, and 6 bases had no gene match. The germline V gene has CDR1 SGHRS and CDR2 YFSETQ. Here the CDR3 DNA reads TGCGCCAGCAGCTTGGCCCGGACAGGGGCCCACTATGGCTACACCTTC. This gives the protein CASSLARTGAHYGYTF.

The rearrangement joins TRBV6-1 to TRBJ2-3; the match to TRBD1 covers 8 bases. This CDR3 comprises 17 residues. Germline lookup yields CDR1 MNHNS and CDR2 SASEGT. V was clipped by 1 base and J by 1 base; unmatched bases: 7. CDR3 amino acids: CASSEVGRGRGTDTQYF. CDR3 DNA: TGTGCCAGCAGTGAAGTGGGCAGGGGGCGCGGCACAGATACGCAGTATTTT.

The V gene is TRBV7-9, the J gene TRBJ1-1; D unresolved. The CDR3 loop spans 14 amino acids. The V end was cut by 3 bases, the J end by 2 bases, with 10 bases between. CDR1 and CDR2 (germline): SEHNR, FQNEAQ (reference sequence). Here the CDR3 DNA reads TGTGCCAGCAGCTTGGTTGGATTCAACACTGAAGCTTTCTTT. It translates to CASSLVGFNTEAFF.

The chain is built from TRBV7-8 and TRBJ2-3; 15 nucleotides agree with TRBD2. This CDR3 spans 15 amino acids. Per the germline V gene, CDR1 is SGHVS and CDR2 is FQNEAQ. V lost 6 bases, J lost 4 bases, and 2 bases stayed unmatched. CDR3 nucleotide sequence: TGTGCCAGCAGGGGGACTAGCGGGAGGTCAGATACGCAGTATTTT. It specifies CASRGTSGRSDTQYF.

The J gene is TRBJ2-7, the V gene TRBV7-9; 7 positions agree with TRBD1. The CDR3 runs 14 residues. Germline loops: CDR1 SEHNR, CDR2 FQNEAQ (reference sequence). Germline trimming cut 4 bases from V and 6 bases from J; bases unmatched to any gene: 9. This CDR3 is CASSSPGQSREQYF. DNA of the CDR3: TGTGCCAGCAGCTCCCCGGGACAGTCGCGCGAGCAGTACTTC.

The chain combines TRBV11-2 with TRBJ2-7; 7 bases align to TRBD2. Germline CDR1 reads SGHAT; CDR2 reads FQNNGV. The CDR3 length is 15 residues. After removal of 1 base from V and 0 bases from J, the junction contained 3 bases not matched to a gene. CDR3 coding DNA: TGTGCCAGCAGCTTAGGAAGCGGGATCTCCTACGAGCAGTACTTC. Its translation is CASSLGSGISYEQYF.

The rearrangement joins TRBV28 to TRBJ1-2; the match to TRBD1 covers 7 bases. This CDR3 is 13 amino acids long. V trimming: 6 bases; J trimming: 2 bases; junction bases outside the gene matches: 3. Germline CDR1 MDHEN, CDR2 SYDVKM. The CDR3 DNA is TGTGCCAGCAGACCGACAGGGAACTATGGCTACACCTTC. Protein sequence: CASRPTGNYGYTF.

In its sample, this clone was seen a few times. The V gene is TRBV4-1, the J gene TRBJ1-1; maybe TRBD1 (6 bases). The CDR3 is 12 residues long. Trimming took off 6 bases at V and 5 bases at J, with 10 bases between the two ends. Germline CDR1 and CDR2: MGHRA and YSYEKL. CDR3 sequence reads: CASREGETEAFF. CDR3 DNA sequence: TGCGCCAGCAGAGAGGGGGAGACTGAAGCTTTCTTT.

The chain has TRBV28 and TRBJ2-2, with 10 bases aligning to TRBD2. CDR1 is MDHEN, CDR2 SYDVKM, per germline. Trimming removed 6 bases from V and 2 bases from J; junction bases left unmatched: 6. The CDR3 is 16 residues long. CDR3 bases: TGTGCCAGCAGCTCGGGACTAGCGCTTAACACCGGGGAGCTGTTTTTT. It yields the protein CASSSGLALNTGELFF.

This chain uses TRBV27 with TRBJ2-5; the match to TRBD2 covers 11 bases. CDR1 is MNHEY, CDR2 SMNVEV, per germline (reference sequence). This CDR3 is built from 17 residues. Unmatched junction bases numbered 11, after V lost 3 bases and J lost 5 bases. The DNA for the CDR3 is TGTGCCAGCAGTTTCGGGACTAGCGGATGGGGGTTGGAGACCCAGTACTTC. It encodes CASSFGTSGWGLETQYF.

The gene calls are TRBV6-1 and TRBJ1-3; D call uncertain. This CDR3 is built from 16 residues. V was shortened by 3 bases and J by 1 base, with 13 bases between the two germline ends. The V gene's germline CDR1 is MNHNS and CDR2 SASEGT. Here the CDR3 DNA reads TGTGCCAGCAGTGATACCCAGGTTCTATCTGGAAACACCATATATTTT. This encodes CASSDTQVLSGNTIYF.

This clone was counted a single time. The chain carries TRBV7-9 and TRBJ2-1; tentative D call: TRBD2 (5 bases). V shed 7 bases and J shed 3 bases, with 13 bases lying between them. This CDR3 has 14 residues. Germline values: CDR1 SEHNR, CDR2 FQNEAQ (reference sequence). Here the CDR3 reads CASKDSQNYNEQFF. The CDR3, as DNA: TGTGCCAGCAAGGACTCCCAGAACTACAATGAGCAGTTCTTC. The whole variable domain, remainder taken from reference TRBV7-9 and TRBJ2-1, is DTGVSQNPRHKITKRGQNVTFRCDPISEHNRLYWYRQTLGQGPEFLTYFQNEAQLEKSRLLSDRFSAERPKGSFSTLEIQRTEQGDSAMYLCASKDSQNYNEQFFGPGTRLTVL.

Regarding this clone: One junction end disagrees with the germline gene, perhaps due to a read error. The rearrangement uses TRBV4-1 and TRBJ2-1; TRBD2 aligns across 7 bases. CDR1 and CDR2 (germline): MGHRA, YSYEKL. The CDR3 runs to 15 residues. This CDR3 is CASSQVTSTYHEQFF. The CDR3 DNA reads as TGCGCCAGCAGCCAGGTGACTAGCACCTACCATGAGCAGTTCTTC.

The chain links TRBV6-5 to TRBJ2-7; D is unclear. Between the trimmed V and J ends, which lost 4 bases and 1 base, there was a span of 8 bases. This CDR3 is 13 amino acids long. Germline CDR1 MNHEY, CDR2 SVGAGI. CDR3 coding DNA: TGTGCCAGCAGTTTACAAGAATCCTACGAGCAGTACTTC. This translates into CASSLQESYEQYF.

V usage is TRBV5-5 and J usage is TRBJ1-5; no clear D gene. Trimming left V 4 bases short and J 0 bases short, with 17 bases between. The germline V gene has CDR1 SGHKS and CDR2 YYEKEE (reference sequence). CDR3 length equals 17 residues. The CDR3 loop is CASSPDTRLYSNQPQHF. CDR3 DNA sequence: TGTGCCAGCAGCCCAGACACGAGGCTCTATAGCAATCAGCCCCAGCATTTT.

In this sample, this clone turned up once. The rearrangement links TRBV7-9 to TRBJ2-7; no reliable D call. The V end lost 1 base, the J end lost 4 bases, and 11 bases lay between the germline ends. The CDR3 extends over 14 amino acids. Germline V lookup: CDR1 SEHNR, CDR2 FQNEAQ (reference sequence). DNA of the CDR3: TGTGCCAGCAGCTTAGGCTCCAAGGGTTACGAGCAGTACTTC. Its protein is CASSLGSKGYEQYF.

This clone was seen a few times. The J gene is TRBJ1-1, the V gene TRBV4-1, with D hard to call. V lost 2 bases, J lost 0 bases, and 4 bases lay in between. The V gene's germline CDR1 is MGHRA and CDR2 YSYEKL. The CDR3 is 13 amino acids. CDR3 amino acids: CASSQSLNTEAFF. As DNA, the CDR3 is TGCGCCAGCAGCCAATCTCTGAACACTGAAGCTTTCTTT.